The T cell receptor beta chain under discussion was sequenced for a study of T cell repertoires in cytomegalovirus infection (dated by TCRdb to about 2019). Looking at the study overall: Because public TCR beta signatures pointed to carriage of CMV infection together with the matching HLA type, the HLA type of each donor mattered for the analysis.

Trimming takes 1 base from V and 2 bases from J, and the germline ends sit 6 bases apart. The CDR3 measures 14 amino acids from cysteine to phenylalanine. The CDR3 DNA has 42 bases and is translated from base 1. CDR1 and CDR2, looked up from the germline V gene, are LGHNA and YSLEER. The paper as a whole reports these results and caveats: The ex vivo response was dominated by HLA-C-restricted CMV-specific TCR beta clonotypes, and the single most frequent clonotype in two of eight donors was supplied by these HLA-C-restricted clonotypes. Carriers of CMV infection plus the relevant HLA type were discriminated by the cumulative frequency of public TCR beta family members in the study cohort and in an independent roughly 350-donor cohort.

The table lists this clonotype with a few counts. The antigen it recognizes is unknown. The sample holds no much larger clone one base away, and base qualities are not on file. Sequencing was performed on an Illumina HiSeq 1500. TCRdb reran the public reads through fastp at Q25 and MiXCR, keeping productive beta chains. Identical CDR3 proteins give one entry, which carries the most common genes and DNA. This sample gives a few hundred thousand distinct CDR3 sequences in total; 15% to 20% of them show up just once. The ten largest clones take up less than 60% of the sample. The material sequenced was CD8+ T cells from PBMCs. The chain links TRBV4-3 with TRBJ2-1; there is no confident call for the D gene. The clonotype originates from a human donor in good health (CMV status not recorded). Some clones in this sample may be carry-over from other donors' samples. The nucleotide sequence is TGCGCCAGCAGCCAAGGCACAACCTACAATGAGCAGTTCTTC. Translated, it reads CASSQGTTYNEQFF.